This TCR beta chain emerged from a study of technical replicates of blood from several donors. V gave up 3 bases and J gave up 3 bases; unmatched junction bases: 5. CDR1 and CDR2 (germline): SGHAT, FQNNGV. This CDR3 has 15 residues. TCRdb keeps only in-frame clones here, not all; method: immunoSEQ multiplex PCR. The sample has 85,000 to 95,000 clones; 90% to 96% are singletons. Specimen: T cells isolated from PBMCs. The origin of this receptor is a human donor in good health. V and J are TRBV11-2 and TRBJ2-3; 8 nucleotides line up with TRBD2. CDR3: CASSLLGGGTDTQYF. CDR3 in DNA: TGTGCCAGCAGCTTGCTCGGGGGGGGAACAGATACGCAGTATTTT.